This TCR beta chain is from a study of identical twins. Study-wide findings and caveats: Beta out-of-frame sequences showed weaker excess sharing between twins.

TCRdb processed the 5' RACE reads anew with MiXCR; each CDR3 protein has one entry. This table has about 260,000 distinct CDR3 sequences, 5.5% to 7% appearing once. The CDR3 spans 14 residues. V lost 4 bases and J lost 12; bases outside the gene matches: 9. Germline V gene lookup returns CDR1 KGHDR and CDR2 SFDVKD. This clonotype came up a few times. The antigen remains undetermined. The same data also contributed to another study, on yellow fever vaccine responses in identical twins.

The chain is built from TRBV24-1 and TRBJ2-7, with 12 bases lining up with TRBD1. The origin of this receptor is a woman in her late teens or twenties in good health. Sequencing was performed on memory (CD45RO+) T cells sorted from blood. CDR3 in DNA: TGTGCCACCAGTGACCAGAAGGGACAGGGGGCGGTGTACTTC. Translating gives CATSDQKGQGAVYF.